Below, one TCR beta chain is given with its context. The antigen is unknown. This sample is drawn from a study of PD-1 blockade in classical Hodgkin lymphoma. Study conclusions and caveats: Complete responders' diversity at baseline resembled that of newly diagnosed patients.

Each patient experienced a relapse that followed autologous stem cell transplantation, and brentuximab vedotin exposure varied. Relapsed/refractory classical Hodgkin lymphoma patients had complete, partial or progressive responses. TCRdb's copy holds only in-frame clones and misses some; the assay was immunoSEQ multiplex PCR. This repertoire shows 20,000 to 30,000 clones, under 90% found once; its top ten account for around a fifth. V trimming: 6 bases; J trimming: 5 bases; junction bases outside the gene matches: 8. The CDR3 consists of 14 residues. Germline V gives CDR1 MNHNS, CDR2 SASEGT. This sequence was found in a human donor with classical Hodgkin lymphoma. Material: peripheral blood mononuclear cells (PBMCs), obtained before the second cycle of nivolumab. V usage is TRBV6-1 and J usage is TRBJ2-7; 9 nucleotides agree with TRBD1. The CDR3 bases are TGTGCCAGCAGATCCGGGACAGGGACCCACGAGCAGTACTTC. It codes for CASRSGTGTHEQYF.